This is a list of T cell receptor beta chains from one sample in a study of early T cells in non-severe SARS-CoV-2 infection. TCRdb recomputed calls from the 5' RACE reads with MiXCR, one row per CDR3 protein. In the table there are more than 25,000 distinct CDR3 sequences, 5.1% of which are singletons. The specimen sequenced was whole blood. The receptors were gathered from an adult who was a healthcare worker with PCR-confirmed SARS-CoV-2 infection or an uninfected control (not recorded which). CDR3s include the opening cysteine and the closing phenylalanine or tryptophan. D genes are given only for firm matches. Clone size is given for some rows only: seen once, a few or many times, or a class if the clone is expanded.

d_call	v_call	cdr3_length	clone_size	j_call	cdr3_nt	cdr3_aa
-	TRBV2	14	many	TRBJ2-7	TGTGCCAGCAGTGACAACGCCTCTGGGGGCGAGCAGTACTTC	CASSDNASGGEQYF
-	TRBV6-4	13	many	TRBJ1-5	TGTGCCAGCACGAATGGGTGGAATCAGCCCCAGCATTTT	CASTNGWNQPQHF
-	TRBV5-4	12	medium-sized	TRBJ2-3	TGTGCCAGCAGCCCCAGCACAGATACGCAGTATTTT	CASSPSTDTQYF
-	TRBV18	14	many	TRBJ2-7	TGTGCCAGCTCACCAATCCCCCTCGCGGGGGAGCAGTACTTC	CASSPIPLAGEQYF
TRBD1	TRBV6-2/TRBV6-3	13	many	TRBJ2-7	TGTGCCAGCAGCTCGGGACAGCTTTACGAGCAGTACTTC	CASSSGQLYEQYF
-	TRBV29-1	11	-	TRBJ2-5	TGCAGCGTTTTGGACCAAGAGACCCAGTACTTC	CSVLDQETQYF
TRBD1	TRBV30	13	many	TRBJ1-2	TGTGCCTGGTCGGGACAGGGTAACTATGGCTACACCTTC	CAWSGQGNYGYTF
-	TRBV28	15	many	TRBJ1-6	TGTGCCAGCAGTTCCTCCAGGGCTAATAATTCACCCCTCCACTTT	CASSSSRANNSPLHF
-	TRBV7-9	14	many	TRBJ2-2	TGTGCCAGCAGCCCAGGGACCTCCACCGGGGAGCTGTTTTTT	CASSPGTSTGELFF
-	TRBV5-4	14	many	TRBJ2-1	TGTGCCAGCAGCTTGGGGACCGGGTTCAATGAGCAGTTCTTC	CASSLGTGFNEQFF
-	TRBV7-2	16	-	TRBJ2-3	TGTGTCAGCAGCCCTCTGGGGGTTGCGGACTATGGTACGCAGTATTTT	CVSSPLGVADYGTQYF
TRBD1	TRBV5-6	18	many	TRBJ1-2	TGTGCCAGCAGCTTGGCCATCGCGACAGGGACGGTTCGGTATGGCTACACCTTC	CASSLAIATGTVRYGYTF
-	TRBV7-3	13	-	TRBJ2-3	TGTGCCAGCAGCTTATCGTGGACAGATACGCAGTATTTT	CASSLSWTDTQYF
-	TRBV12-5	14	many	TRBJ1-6	TGTGCTACGAGACCGGACAGCCCAAGGTCACCCCTCCACTTT	CATRPDSPRSPLHF
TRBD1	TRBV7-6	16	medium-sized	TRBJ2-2	TGTGCCAGCAGCTGGGGACAGGGGTTAGCCACCGGGGAGCTGTTTTTT	CASSWGQGLATGELFF
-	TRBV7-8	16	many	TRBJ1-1	TGTGCCAGCAGCCCGCTACGGGGAGGGAGTAACACTGAAGCTTTCTTT	CASSPLRGGSNTEAFF
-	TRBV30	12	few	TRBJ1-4	TGTGCCTGGCAGGGACGTCAGGAAAAACTGTTTTTT	CAWQGRQEKLFF
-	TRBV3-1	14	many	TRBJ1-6	TGTGCCAGCAGCCAAGAGGGCCGGCTTTCACCCCTCCACTTT	CASSQEGRLSPLHF
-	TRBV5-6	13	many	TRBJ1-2	TGTGCCAGCAGCTTGAAGGCTAACTATGGCTACACCTTC	CASSLKANYGYTF
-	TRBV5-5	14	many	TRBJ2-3	TGTGCCAGCACCCACCCCCCCTTCGGCCGTACGCAGTATTTT	CASTHPPFGRTQYF
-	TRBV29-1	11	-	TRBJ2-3	TGCAGCGTTCGACAATCAGATACGCAGTATTTT	CSVRQSDTQYF
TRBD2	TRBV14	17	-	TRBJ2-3	TGTGCCAGCAGCCTCCTCGGGGGGGCGCTAAGCACAGATACGCAGTATTTT	CASSLLGGALSTDTQYF
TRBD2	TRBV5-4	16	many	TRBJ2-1	TGTGCCAGCAGCTTGGGGGGACTAGCGGGAGCAAGTGAGCAGTTCTTC	CASSLGGLAGASEQFF
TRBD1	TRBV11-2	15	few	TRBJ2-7	TGTGCCAGCAGTCCTCGACAGGGGGCGCGGTACGAGCAGTACTTC	CASSPRQGARYEQYF
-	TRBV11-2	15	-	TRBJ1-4	TGTGCCAGCAGCTTAGTTGGGGCGGGACGTGAAAAACTGTTTTTT	CASSLVGAGREKLFF
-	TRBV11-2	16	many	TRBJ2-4	TGTGCCAGCAGCTCCAGAGGACGGACTATTAAAAACATTCAGTACTTC	CASSSRGRTIKNIQYF
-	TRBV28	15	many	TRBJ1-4	TGTGCCAGCAGTTTAGAGGTTCACAATGGAGAAAAACTGTTTTTT	CASSLEVHNGEKLFF
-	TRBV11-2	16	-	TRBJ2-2	TGTGCCAGCAGCTTAGAGGGCAGAAGGAACACCGGGGAGCTGTTTTTT	CASSLEGRRNTGELFF
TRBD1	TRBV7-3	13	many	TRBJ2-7	TGTGCCAGCAGCTTGGGGACAGAGTACGAGCAGTACTTC	CASSLGTEYEQYF